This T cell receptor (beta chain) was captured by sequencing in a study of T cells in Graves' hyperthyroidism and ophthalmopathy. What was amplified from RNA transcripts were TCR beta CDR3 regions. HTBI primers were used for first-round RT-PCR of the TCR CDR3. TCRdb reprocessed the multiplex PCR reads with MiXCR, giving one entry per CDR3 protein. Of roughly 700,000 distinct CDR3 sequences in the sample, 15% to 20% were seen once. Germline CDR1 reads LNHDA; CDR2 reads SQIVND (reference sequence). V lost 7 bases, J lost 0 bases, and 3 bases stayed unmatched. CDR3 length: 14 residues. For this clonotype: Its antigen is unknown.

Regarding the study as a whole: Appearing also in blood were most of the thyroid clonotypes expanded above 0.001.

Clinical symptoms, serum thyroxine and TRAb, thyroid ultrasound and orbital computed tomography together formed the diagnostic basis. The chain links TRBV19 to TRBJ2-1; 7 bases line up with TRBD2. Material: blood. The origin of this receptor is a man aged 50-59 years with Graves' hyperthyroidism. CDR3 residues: CASKREGSYNEQFF. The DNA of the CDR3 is TGTGCCAGTAAAAGGGAGGGCTCCTACAATGAGCAGTTCTTC.